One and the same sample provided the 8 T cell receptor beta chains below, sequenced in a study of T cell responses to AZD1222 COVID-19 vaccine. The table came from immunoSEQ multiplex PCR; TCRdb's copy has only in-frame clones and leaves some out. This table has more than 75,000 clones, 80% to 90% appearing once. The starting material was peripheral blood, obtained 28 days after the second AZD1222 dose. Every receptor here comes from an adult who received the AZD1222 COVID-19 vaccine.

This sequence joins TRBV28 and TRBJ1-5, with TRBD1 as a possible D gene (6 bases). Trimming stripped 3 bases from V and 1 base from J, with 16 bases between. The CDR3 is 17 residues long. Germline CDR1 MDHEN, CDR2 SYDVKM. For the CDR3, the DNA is TGTGCCAGCAGTTTTTTGGGGGGCGAAATGAGCAATCAGCCCCAGCATTTT. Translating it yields CASSFLGGEMSNQPQHF.

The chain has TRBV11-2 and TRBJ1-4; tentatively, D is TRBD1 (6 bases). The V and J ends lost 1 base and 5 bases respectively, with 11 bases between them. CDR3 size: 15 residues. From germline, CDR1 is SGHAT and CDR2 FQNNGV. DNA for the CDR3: TGTGCCAGCAGCTTAGGGGCAGGGGTAAATGAAAAACTGTTTTTT. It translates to CASSLGAGVNEKLFF. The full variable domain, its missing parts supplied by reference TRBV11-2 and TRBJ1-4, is EAGVAQSPRYKIIEKRQSVAFWCNPISGHATLYWYQQILGQGPKLLIQFQNNGVVDDSQLPKDRFSAERLKGVDSTLKIQPAKLEDSAVYLCASSLGAGVNEKLFFGSGTQLSVL.

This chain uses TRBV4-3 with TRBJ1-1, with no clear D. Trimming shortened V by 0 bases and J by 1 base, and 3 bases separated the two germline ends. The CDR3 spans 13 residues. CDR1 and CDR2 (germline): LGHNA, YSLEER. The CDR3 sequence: CASSQDRNTEAFF. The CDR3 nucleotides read TGCGCCAGCAGCCAAGACAGGAACACTGAAGCTTTCTTT.

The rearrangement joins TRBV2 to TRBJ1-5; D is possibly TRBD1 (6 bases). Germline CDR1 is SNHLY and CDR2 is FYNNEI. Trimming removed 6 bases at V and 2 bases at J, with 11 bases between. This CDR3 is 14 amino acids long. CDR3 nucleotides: TGTGCCAGCAGGGGGGGGGCTGGCAATCAGCCCCAGCATTTT. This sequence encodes CASRGGAGNQPQHF. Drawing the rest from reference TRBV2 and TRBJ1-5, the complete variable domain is EPEVTQTPSHQVTQMGQEVILRCVPISNHLYFYWYRQILGQKVEFLVSFYNNEISEKSEIFDDQFSVERPDGSNFTLKIRSTKLEDSAMYFCASRGGAGNQPQHFGDGTRLSIL.

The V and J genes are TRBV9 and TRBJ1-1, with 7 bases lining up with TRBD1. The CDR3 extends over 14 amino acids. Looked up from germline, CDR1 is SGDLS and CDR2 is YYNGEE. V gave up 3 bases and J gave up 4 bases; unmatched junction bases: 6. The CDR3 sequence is CASSGGGASTEAFF. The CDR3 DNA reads TGTGCCAGCAGCGGAGGGGGCGCAAGCACTGAAGCTTTCTTT.

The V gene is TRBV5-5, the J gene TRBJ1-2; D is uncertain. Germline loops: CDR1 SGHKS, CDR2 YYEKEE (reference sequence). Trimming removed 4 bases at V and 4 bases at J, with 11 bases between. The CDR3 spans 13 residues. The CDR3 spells CASSPDLSYGYTF. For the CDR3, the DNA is TGTGCCAGCAGCCCAGACTTATCCTATGGCTACACCTTC. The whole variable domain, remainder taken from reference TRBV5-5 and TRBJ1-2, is DAGVTQSPTHLIKTRGQQVTLRCSPISGHKSVSWYQQVLGQGPQFIFQYYEKEERGRGNFPDRFSARQFPNYSSELNVNALLLGDSALYLCASSPDLSYGYTFGSGTRLTVV.

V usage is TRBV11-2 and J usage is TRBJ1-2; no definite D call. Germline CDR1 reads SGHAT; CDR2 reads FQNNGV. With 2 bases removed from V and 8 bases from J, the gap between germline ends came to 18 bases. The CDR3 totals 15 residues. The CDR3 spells CASSLNGDTSGGYTF. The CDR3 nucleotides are TGTGCCAGCAGCTTAAATGGAGACACATCGGGGGGCTACACCTTC.

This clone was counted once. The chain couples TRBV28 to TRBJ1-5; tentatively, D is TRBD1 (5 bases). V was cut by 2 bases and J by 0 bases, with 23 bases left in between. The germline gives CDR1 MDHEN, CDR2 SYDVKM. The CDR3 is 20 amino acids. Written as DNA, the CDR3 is TGTGCCAGCAGTTTAGGGGCAGGTCACCCCGCTACAAATAGCAATCAGCCCCAGCATTTT. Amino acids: CASSLGAGHPATNSNQPQHF.